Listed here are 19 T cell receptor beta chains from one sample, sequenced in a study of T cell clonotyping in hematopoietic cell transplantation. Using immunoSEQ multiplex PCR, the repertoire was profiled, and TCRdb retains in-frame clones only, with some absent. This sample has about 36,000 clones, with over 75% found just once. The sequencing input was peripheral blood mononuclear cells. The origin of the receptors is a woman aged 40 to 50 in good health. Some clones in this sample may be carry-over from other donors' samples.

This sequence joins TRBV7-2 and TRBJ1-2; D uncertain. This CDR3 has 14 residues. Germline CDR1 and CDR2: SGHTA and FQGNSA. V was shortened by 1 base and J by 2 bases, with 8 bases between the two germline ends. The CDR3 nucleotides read TGTGCCAGCAGCTTAGGGGCCAGCAACTATGGCTACACCTTC. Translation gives CASSLGASNYGYTF.

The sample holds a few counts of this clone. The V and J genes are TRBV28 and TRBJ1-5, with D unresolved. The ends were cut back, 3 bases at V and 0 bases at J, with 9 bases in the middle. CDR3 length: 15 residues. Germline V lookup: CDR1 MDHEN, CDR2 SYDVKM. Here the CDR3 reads CASSFRGSSNQPQHF. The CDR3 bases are TGTGCCAGCAGTTTTCGCGGCAGTAGCAATCAGCCCCAGCATTTT.

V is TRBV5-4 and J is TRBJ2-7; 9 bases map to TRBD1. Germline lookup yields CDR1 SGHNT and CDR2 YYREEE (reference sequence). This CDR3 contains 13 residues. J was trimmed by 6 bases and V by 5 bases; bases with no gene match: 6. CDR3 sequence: CASRDGQGTEQYF. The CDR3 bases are TGTGCCAGCAGAGACGGACAGGGGACCGAGCAGTACTTC.

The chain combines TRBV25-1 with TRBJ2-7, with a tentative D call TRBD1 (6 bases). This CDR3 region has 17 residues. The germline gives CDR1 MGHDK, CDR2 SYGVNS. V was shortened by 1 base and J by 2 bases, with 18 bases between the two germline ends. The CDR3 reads CASSEFRGRTATYEQYF. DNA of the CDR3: TGTGCCAGCAGTGAATTTCGGGGTCGGACAGCCACCTACGAGCAGTACTTC.

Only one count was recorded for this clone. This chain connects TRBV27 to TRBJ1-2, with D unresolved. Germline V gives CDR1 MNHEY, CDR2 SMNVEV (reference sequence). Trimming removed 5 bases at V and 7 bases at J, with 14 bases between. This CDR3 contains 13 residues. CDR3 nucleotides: TGTGCCAGCAGTCCGACCCGATATACTGGCTACACCTTC. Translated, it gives CASSPTRYTGYTF.

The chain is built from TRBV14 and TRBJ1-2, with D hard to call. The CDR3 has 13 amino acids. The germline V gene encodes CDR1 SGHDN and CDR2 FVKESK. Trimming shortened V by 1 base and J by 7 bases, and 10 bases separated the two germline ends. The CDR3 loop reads CASSQAGVGGYTF. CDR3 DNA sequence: TGTGCCAGCAGCCAAGCTGGGGTGGGTGGCTACACCTTC.

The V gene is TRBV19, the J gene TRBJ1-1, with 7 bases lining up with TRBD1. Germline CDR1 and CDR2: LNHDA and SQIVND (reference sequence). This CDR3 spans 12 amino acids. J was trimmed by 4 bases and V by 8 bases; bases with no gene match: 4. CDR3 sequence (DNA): TGTGCCAGTTTCCAGGGGGGCACTGAAGCTTTCTTT. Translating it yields CASFQGGTEAFF.

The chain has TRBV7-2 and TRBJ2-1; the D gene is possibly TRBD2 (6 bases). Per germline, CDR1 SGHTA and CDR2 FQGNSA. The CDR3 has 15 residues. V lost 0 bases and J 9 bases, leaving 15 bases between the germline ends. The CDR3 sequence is CASSLALVGGTEQFF. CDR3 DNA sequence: TGTGCCAGCAGCTTAGCGCTTGTTGGGGGGACTGAGCAGTTCTTC. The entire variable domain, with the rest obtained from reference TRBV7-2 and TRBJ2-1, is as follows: GAGVSQSPSNKVTEKGKDVELRCDPISGHTALYWYRQSLGQGLEFLIYFQGNSAPDKSGLPSDRFSAERTGGSVSTLTIQRTQQEDSAVYLCASSLALVGGTEQFFGPGTRLTVL.

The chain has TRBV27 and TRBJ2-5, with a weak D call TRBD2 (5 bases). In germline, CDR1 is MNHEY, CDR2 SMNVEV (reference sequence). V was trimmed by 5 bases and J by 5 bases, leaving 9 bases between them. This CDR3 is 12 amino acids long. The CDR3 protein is CASSQLGETQYF. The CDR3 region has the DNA TGTGCCAGCAGTCAACTAGGGGAGACCCAGTACTTC.

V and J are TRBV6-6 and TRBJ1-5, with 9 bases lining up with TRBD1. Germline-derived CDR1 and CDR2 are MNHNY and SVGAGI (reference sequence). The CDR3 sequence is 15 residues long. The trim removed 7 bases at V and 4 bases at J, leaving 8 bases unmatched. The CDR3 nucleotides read TGTGCCAGCACCGCCGACAGGGGGATAAATCAGCCCCAGCATTTT. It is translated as CASTADRGINQPQHF.

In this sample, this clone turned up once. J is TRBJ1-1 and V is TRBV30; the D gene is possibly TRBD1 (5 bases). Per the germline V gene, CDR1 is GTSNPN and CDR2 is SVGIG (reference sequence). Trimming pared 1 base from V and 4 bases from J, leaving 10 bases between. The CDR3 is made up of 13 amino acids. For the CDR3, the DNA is TGTGCCTGGAGTGCTGGGACGGGCACTGAAGCTTTCTTT. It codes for CAWSAGTGTEAFF.

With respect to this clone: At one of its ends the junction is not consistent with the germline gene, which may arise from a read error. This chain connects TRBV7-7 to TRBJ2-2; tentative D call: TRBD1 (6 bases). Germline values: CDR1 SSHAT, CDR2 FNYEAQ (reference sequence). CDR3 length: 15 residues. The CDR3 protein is CASSLGTSNTGELFF. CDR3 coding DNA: TGTGCTAGCAGCTTAGGGACATCGAACACCGGGGAGCTGTTTTTT.

CDR3 protein: CASSSPGQQGAFF. The CDR3 DNA is TGTGCCAGCAGCTCGCCGGGTCAACAGGGGGCTTTCTTT. The rearrangement uses TRBV7-6 and TRBJ1-1, with 7 bases fitting TRBD1. The CDR3 extends over 13 amino acids. The V and J ends lost 4 bases and 11 bases, in that order; junction bases with no gene match: 10. From germline, CDR1 is SGHVS and CDR2 FNYEAQ. Filled out from reference TRBV7-6 and TRBJ1-1, the complete variable domain reads GAGVSQSPRYKVTKRGQDVALRCDPISGHVSLYWYRQALGQGPEFLTYFNYEAQQDKSGLPNDRFSAERPEGSISTLTIQRTEQRDSAMYRCASSSPGQQGAFFGQGTRLTVV.

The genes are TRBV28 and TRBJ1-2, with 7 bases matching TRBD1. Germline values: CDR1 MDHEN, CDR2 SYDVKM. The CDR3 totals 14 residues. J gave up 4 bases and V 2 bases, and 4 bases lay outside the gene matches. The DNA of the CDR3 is TGTGCCAGCAGTTTACCCGGGACAGCCTATGGCTACACCTTC. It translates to CASSLPGTAYGYTF.

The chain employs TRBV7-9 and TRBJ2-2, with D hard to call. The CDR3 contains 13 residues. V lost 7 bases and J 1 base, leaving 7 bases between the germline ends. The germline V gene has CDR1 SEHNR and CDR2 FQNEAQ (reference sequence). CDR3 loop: CASTTLNTGELFF. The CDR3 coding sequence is TGTGCCAGCACGACATTGAACACCGGGGAGCTGTTTTTT. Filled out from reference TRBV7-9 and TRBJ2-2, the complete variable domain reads DTGVSQNPRHKITKRGQNVTFRCDPISEHNRLYWYRQTLGQGPEFLTYFQNEAQLEKSRLLSDRFSAERPKGSFSTLEIQRTEQGDSAMYLCASTTLNTGELFFGEGSRLTVL.

CDR3 DNA sequence: TGTGCCAGCAGCCCCAGGAGGGTTGACGGGAACACTGAAGCTTTCTTT. This gives the protein CASSPRRVDGNTEAFF. This rearrangement joins TRBV7-3 to TRBJ1-1; D remains unclear. Trimming stripped 5 bases from V and 1 base from J, with 17 bases between. The germline V gene encodes CDR1 SGHTA and CDR2 FQGTGA. The CDR3 has 16 residues.

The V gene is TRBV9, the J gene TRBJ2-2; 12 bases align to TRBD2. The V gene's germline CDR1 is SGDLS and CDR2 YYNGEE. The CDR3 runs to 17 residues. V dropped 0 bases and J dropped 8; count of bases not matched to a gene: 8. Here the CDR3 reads CASSVETSGRRKGELFF. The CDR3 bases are TGTGCCAGCAGCGTAGAGACTAGCGGGAGACGTAAAGGGGAGCTGTTTTTT.

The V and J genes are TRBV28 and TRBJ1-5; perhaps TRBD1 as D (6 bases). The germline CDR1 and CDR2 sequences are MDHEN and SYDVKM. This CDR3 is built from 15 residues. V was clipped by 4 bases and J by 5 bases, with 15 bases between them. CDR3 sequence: CASSSGGTGYQPQHF. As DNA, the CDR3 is TGTGCCAGCAGTTCTGGGGGTACAGGGTATCAGCCCCAGCATTTT.

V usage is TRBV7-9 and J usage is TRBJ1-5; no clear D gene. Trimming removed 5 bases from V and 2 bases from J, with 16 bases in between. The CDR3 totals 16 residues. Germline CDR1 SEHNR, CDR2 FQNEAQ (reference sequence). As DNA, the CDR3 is TGTGCCAGCAGCGCCACCGAGGGTCGGGGCAATCAGCCCCAGCATTTT. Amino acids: CASSATEGRGNQPQHF.